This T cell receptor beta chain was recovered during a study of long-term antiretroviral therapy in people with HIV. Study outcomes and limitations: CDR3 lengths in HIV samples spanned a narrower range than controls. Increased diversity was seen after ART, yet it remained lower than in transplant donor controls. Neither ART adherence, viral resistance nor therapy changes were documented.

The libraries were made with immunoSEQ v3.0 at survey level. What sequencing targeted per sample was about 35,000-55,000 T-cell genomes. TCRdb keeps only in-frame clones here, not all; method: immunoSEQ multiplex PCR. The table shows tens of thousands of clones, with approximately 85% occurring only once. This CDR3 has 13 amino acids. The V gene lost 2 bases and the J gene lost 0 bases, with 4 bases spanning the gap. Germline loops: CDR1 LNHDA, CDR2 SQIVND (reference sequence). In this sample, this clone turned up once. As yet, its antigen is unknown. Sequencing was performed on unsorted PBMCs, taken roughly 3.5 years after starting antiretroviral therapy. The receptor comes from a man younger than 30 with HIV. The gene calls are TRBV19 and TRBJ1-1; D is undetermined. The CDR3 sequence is CASSITLNTEAFF. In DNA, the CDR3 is TGTGCCAGTAGTATAACCCTGAACACTGAAGCTTTCTTT.